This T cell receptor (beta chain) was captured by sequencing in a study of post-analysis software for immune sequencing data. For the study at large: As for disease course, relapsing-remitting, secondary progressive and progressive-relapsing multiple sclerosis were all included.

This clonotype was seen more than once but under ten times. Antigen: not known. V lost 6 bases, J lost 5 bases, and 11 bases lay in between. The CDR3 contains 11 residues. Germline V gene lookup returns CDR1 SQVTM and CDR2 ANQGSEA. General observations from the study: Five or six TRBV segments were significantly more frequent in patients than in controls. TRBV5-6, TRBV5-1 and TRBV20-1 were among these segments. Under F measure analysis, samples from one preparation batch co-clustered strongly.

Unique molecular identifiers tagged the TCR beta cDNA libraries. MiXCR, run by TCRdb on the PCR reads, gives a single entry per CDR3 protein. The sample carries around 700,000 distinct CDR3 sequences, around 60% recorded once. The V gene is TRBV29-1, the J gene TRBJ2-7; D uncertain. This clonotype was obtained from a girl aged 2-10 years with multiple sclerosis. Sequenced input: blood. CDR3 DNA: TGCAGCGTCCGGAGTGGACACGAGCAGTACTTC. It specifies CSVRSGHEQYF.